This T cell receptor beta chain was retrieved from a study of shared clonotypes between healthy human individuals. The study, taken as a whole, reports: Inspection by rarefaction showed sorted-subset sequencing to be incomplete despite large depth. Richness estimates generally favored naive over memory subsets.

As regards this clone: Its antigen is undetermined.

Naive CD8 cells lacked CD45RO and underwent positive selection for CCR7, leaving out terminally differentiated effector memory CD45RA+ cells. The donor population consisted of healthy HIV-negative adults with no recent acute infections or vaccinations. There were only Caucasian adults among the donors, and all lived in Nashville, Tennessee. CDR3 length: 15 residues. V lost 0 bases and J lost 2, with 12 bases in between. Germline V gene lookup returns CDR1 SGHRS and CDR2 YFSETQ. The data were produced by immunoSEQ multiplex PCR, yet TCRdb's version contains in-frame clones alone and is incomplete. The sample yields roughly 550,000 clones, nearly 97% seen once.

The sequence came from a woman in her twenties or thirties in good health. The sequencing sample was made of naive CD8+ T cells sorted from blood. This chain uses TRBV5-1 with TRBJ2-7; tentatively, D is TRBD2 (5 bases). CDR3 loop: CASSLAGEMPYEQYF. The CDR3 DNA reads as TGCGCCAGCAGCTTGGCCGGGGAGATGCCCTACGAGCAGTACTTC.